Sequencing of this T cell receptor (beta chain) was carried out in a study of blood T cell repertoires in COVID-19. Study context: Acute-phase and convalescent COVID-19 samples originated in the United States, Italy and Spain. PBMCs, B-cell-depleted T cells, or T cells were the source of the cDNA or gDNA that made up the material.

As processed by the authors: Counts of nucleated cells, estimated from reference gene primer amplification, were obtained. Clones were sequenced by immunoSEQ multiplex PCR, and TCRdb holds only the in-frame ones, with some missing. V and J calls plus clone size are reproduced from that table; the DNA served to infer D and trimming. Here the sample spans about 170,000 clones, under 85% being singletons. Unmatched junction bases numbered 9, after V lost 9 bases and J lost 2 bases. Germline-derived CDR1 and CDR2 are LGHNA and YNFKEQ. This CDR3 contains 15 residues. Sequenced input: peripheral blood. The chain links TRBV4-2 to TRBJ2-5; TRBD2 aligns across 10 bases. The sequence was collected from a man aged 55-75 years who had recovered from COVID-19. The CDR3 DNA follows: TGTGCCAGTACCAGCGGGGGGGCGGATCAAGAGACCCAGTACTTC. Its protein is CASTSGGADQETQYF.